The present T cell receptor beta chain was sequenced within a study of PD-1 blockade in classical Hodgkin lymphoma. CDR3 length: 17 residues. Germline lookup yields CDR1 SQVTM and CDR2 ANQGSEA. Unmatched junction bases numbered 3, after V lost 6 bases and J lost 0 bases. With no exception, relapse followed autologous stem cell transplantation in all patients, and brentuximab vedotin exposure varied. Data came from immunoSEQ multiplex PCR; TCRdb stores just in-frame clones and leaves some out. The top ten clones hold 8.5% to 10% of a sample with 38,000 or so clones, over 70% of them seen once. The specimen comprised peripheral blood mononuclear cells (PBMCs), sampled at baseline. The origin of this receptor is a human donor with classical Hodgkin lymphoma. The chain links TRBV29-1 to TRBJ2-6; 15 bases are shared with TRBD2. As DNA, the CDR3 is TGCAGCGTAAGGACTAGCGGGGGGGCCTCTGGGGCCAACGTCCTGACTTTC. This sequence encodes CSVRTSGGASGANVLTF.